A single sample gave rise to the 28 T cell receptor beta chains below, sequenced in a study of cytomegalovirus exposure and HLA in healthy donors. Clones were read by immunoSEQ multiplex PCR, and TCRdb kept only the in-frame ones, dropping some. Of 200,000 or so clones listed, roughly 80% are singletons. The sample was PBMCs. The receptors come from a man younger than 35 in good health and CMV-seropositive.

The chain recombines TRBV6-1 with TRBJ2-7, with D possibly matching TRBD1 (5 bases). Per the germline V gene, CDR1 is MNHNS and CDR2 is SASEGT. Trimming removed 6 bases at V and 2 bases at J, with 14 bases between. This CDR3 spans 14 amino acids. The CDR3 here is CASRDIRGPYEQYF. The CDR3 DNA reads TGTGCCAGCAGGGACATCCGTGGCCCCTACGAGCAGTACTTC.

This clone was seen once. J is TRBJ2-1 and V is TRBV19; a possible D gene is TRBD2 (6 bases). Trimming took 10 bases from V and 7 from J, leaving 17 bases between them. CDR3 length equals 13 residues. CDR1 is LNHDA and CDR2 is SQIVND in the germline V gene (reference sequence). The DNA of the CDR3 is TGTGCCACCACAGCGGGCTCTATAAATGAGCAGTTCTTC. Translation gives CATTAGSINEQFF.

The sample holds one count of this clone. The rearrangement joins TRBV5-4 to TRBJ2-7; 7 bases are a match to TRBD2. There are 15 residues in the CDR3. V dropped 2 bases and J dropped 5; count of bases not matched to a gene: 10. Germline V gene data show CDR1 as SGHNT and CDR2 as YYREEE (reference sequence). CDR3 loop: CASSLYWGRAHEQYF. The CDR3 coding sequence is TGTGCCAGCAGCTTATACTGGGGGAGGGCCCACGAGCAGTACTTC.

The gene calls are TRBV28 and TRBJ1-5, with TRBD1 matching 8 bases. CDR1 and CDR2 from the germline V gene are MDHEN and SYDVKM. The junction had 7 bases not matched to a gene; V was cut back by 6 bases and J by 3 bases. The CDR3 runs 15 residues. The CDR3 protein is CASSYLDRVNQPQHF. The CDR3 coding sequence is TGTGCCAGCAGCTACTTGGACAGGGTCAATCAGCCCCAGCATTTT.

The chain employs TRBV29-1 and TRBJ2-3; perhaps TRBD1 as D (6 bases). Germline CDR1 reads SQVTM; CDR2 reads ANQGSEA. Trimming removed 1 base at V and 2 bases at J, with 25 bases between. This CDR3 region has 19 residues. This CDR3 reads CSVEGGQIGRRTITDTQYF. In nucleotides, the CDR3 is TGCAGCGTTGAAGGCGGACAGATCGGCCGGCGTACTATCACAGATACGCAGTATTTT.

The chain carries TRBV7-9 and TRBJ2-7; D not resolved. This CDR3 is 13 amino acids long. The V end lost 4 bases, the J end lost 0 bases, and 7 bases lay between the germline ends. The germline gives CDR1 SEHNR, CDR2 FQNEAQ (reference sequence). CDR3 nucleotide sequence: TGTGCCAGCAGCTCCACAGCCTCCTACGAGCAGTACTTC. Translation gives CASSSTASYEQYF.

The chain couples TRBV11-1 to TRBJ2-7, with 8 nucleotides matching TRBD2. The CDR3 covers 14 residues. Germline loops: CDR1 SGHAT, CDR2 FQDESV (reference sequence). The trim removed 5 bases at V and 7 bases at J, leaving 10 bases unmatched. The DNA for the CDR3 is TGTGCCAGCAGCGTTTCAGCGGGAGTGGGGGAGCAGTACTTC. Its translation is CASSVSAGVGEQYF.

The rearrangement joins TRBV15 to TRBJ2-3; no firm D call. Trimming cost V 6 bases and J 6 bases, with 13 bases left between them. This CDR3 spans 13 amino acids. From germline, CDR1 is LNHNV and CDR2 YYDKDF (reference sequence). The DNA for the CDR3 is TGTGCCACCAGGAGATACGACACGGATACGCAGTATTTT. Its protein is CATRRYDTDTQYF.

The J gene is TRBJ2-7, the V gene TRBV9, with 9 bases lining up with TRBD2. CDR1 SGDLS and CDR2 YYNGEE come from the germline V gene. CDR3 length: 14 residues. Trimming cost V 3 bases and J 2 bases; bases outside gene matches: 3. The CDR3 loop is CASSATSGAYEQYF. CDR3 DNA sequence: TGTGCCAGCAGCGCGACTAGCGGAGCCTACGAGCAGTACTTC. Full variable domain (rest looked up from reference TRBV9 and TRBJ2-7): DSGVTQTPKHLITATGQRVTLRCSPRSGDLSVYWYQQSLDQGLQFLIQYYNGEERAKGNILERFSAQQFPDLHSELNLSSLELGDSALYFCASSATSGAYEQYFGPGTRLTVT.

The chain couples TRBV19 to TRBJ2-7, with 9 bases identical to TRBD2. This CDR3 has 14 residues. The germline gives CDR1 LNHDA, CDR2 SQIVND (reference sequence). Trimming took 6 bases from V and 4 from J; bases not matched to a gene: 7. For the CDR3, the DNA is TGTGCCAGTAGCCCGGGACTAGCCGGGTACGAGCAGTACTTC. Translated, it gives CASSPGLAGYEQYF.

This chain connects TRBV27 to TRBJ2-3, with 14 bases that match TRBD2. This CDR3 region has 15 residues. The V segment lost 6 bases and the J segment 5 bases; nucleotides outside the gene matches: 4. The germline V gene encodes CDR1 MNHEY and CDR2 SMNVEV (reference sequence). The CDR3 region has the DNA TGTGCCAGCAGCGGGACTAGCGGGAGAGTAGATACGCAGTATTTT. This sequence encodes CASSGTSGRVDTQYF.

This chain uses TRBV29-1 with TRBJ1-1, with D maybe TRBD1 (6 bases). V was trimmed by 4 bases and J by 7 bases, leaving 16 bases between them. Germline V CDR1 and CDR2: SQVTM, ANQGSEA. The CDR3 runs 13 residues. The CDR3, as DNA: TGCAGCGTTGCCTGGCAGGGGCGTGGTGAAGCTTTCTTT. Amino acids: CSVAWQGRGEAFF.

This clone has only a few counts. This sequence joins TRBV27 and TRBJ2-5; TRBD1 matches 7 bases. J lost 5 bases, V lost 6 bases, and 6 bases had no gene match. This CDR3 has 13 amino acids. The V gene's germline CDR1 is MNHEY and CDR2 SMNVEV (reference sequence). The CDR3 region is CASRMTGRETQYF. CDR3 in DNA: TGTGCCAGCAGGATGACAGGGCGGGAGACCCAGTACTTC.

The rearrangement links TRBV19 to TRBJ2-1, with 10 bases aligning to TRBD1. CDR3 length: 16 residues. From germline, CDR1 is LNHDA and CDR2 SQIVND (reference sequence). V lost 3 bases and J lost 6; bases outside the gene matches: 8. CDR3 loop: CASSMTGGSFFNEQFF. The CDR3 DNA reads as TGTGCCAGTAGTATGACAGGGGGCTCGTTTTTCAATGAGCAGTTCTTC.

This clone was observed once. The chain recombines TRBV7-2 with TRBJ2-5, with 7 positions matching TRBD2. V lost 8 bases and J lost 4; bases outside the gene matches: 4. Germline lookup yields CDR1 SGHTA and CDR2 FQGNSA. CDR3 size: 12 residues. The CDR3 region has the DNA TGTGCCAGCGGGAGGGCCGGAGAGACCCAGTACTTC. Its protein product is CASGRAGETQYF.

The chain has TRBV30 and TRBJ1-4, with 7 bases lining up with TRBD1. With 2 bases clipped from V and 3 bases from J, the junction kept 6 bases outside the gene matches. The CDR3 is made up of 15 amino acids. Germline values: CDR1 GTSNPN, CDR2 SVGIG (reference sequence). The CDR3 DNA reads as TGTGCCTGGAGTTATACAGGGGATCCTAATGAAAAACTGTTTTTT. Protein product: CAWSYTGDPNEKLFF.

The chain couples TRBV10-3 to TRBJ2-7, with TRBD1 as a possible D gene (6 bases). The CDR3 extends over 12 amino acids. Germline loops: CDR1 ENHRY, CDR2 SYGVKD. V was cut by 10 bases and J by 2 bases, with 12 bases left in between. CDR3 region: CATLDSTYEQYF. The CDR3 bases are TGTGCCACCCTGGACAGTACCTACGAGCAGTACTTC.

This sequence joins TRBV9 and TRBJ2-7; 13 bases are a match to TRBD2. J gave up 5 bases and V 3 bases, and 5 bases lay outside the gene matches. The germline gives CDR1 SGDLS, CDR2 YYNGEE. CDR3 length: 15 amino acids. CDR3 sequence: CASSASGTSGNEQYF. CDR3 bases: TGTGCCAGCAGCGCTTCCGGGACTAGCGGGAACGAGCAGTACTTC.

The chain carries TRBV19 and TRBJ2-5; TRBD2 matches 9 bases. Germline V CDR1 and CDR2: LNHDA, SQIVND (reference sequence). The CDR3 sequence is 19 residues long. V was clipped by 2 bases and J by 4 bases; unmatched bases: 17. In DNA, the CDR3 is TGTGCCAGTAGTATACGACCCCCGGGTAGCGGGAGATACCCAGAGACCCAGTACTTC. Translated, it gives CASSIRPPGSGRYPETQYF. Using reference TRBV19 and TRBJ2-5 for the parts outside the CDR3, the full variable domain is DGGITQSPKYLFRKEGQNVTLSCEQNLNHDAMYWYRQDPGQGLRLIYYSQIVNDFQKGDIAEGYSVSREKKESFPLTVTSAQKNPTAFYLCASSIRPPGSGRYPETQYFGPGTRLLVL.

This rearrangement joins TRBV4-3 to TRBJ2-7; no clear D. Looked up from germline, CDR1 is LGHNA and CDR2 is YSLEER. Trimming took off 1 base at V and 1 base at J, with 5 bases between the two ends. There are 13 residues in the CDR3. The CDR3 loop is CASSQAVSYEQYF. The CDR3 region has the DNA TGCGCCAGCAGCCAAGCAGTGTCCTACGAGCAGTACTTC.

The genes are TRBV5-4 and TRBJ2-7, with D hard to call. CDR1 is SGHNT and CDR2 is YYREEE in the germline V gene (reference sequence). The germline V and J ends were trimmed by 4 bases and 1 base, with 12 bases remaining between them. This CDR3 is 14 amino acids long. CDR3 in DNA: TGTGCCAGCAGCCCACTCTCAGGTTCCTACGAGCAGTACTTC. Residues: CASSPLSGSYEQYF.

This rearrangement joins TRBV28 to TRBJ2-2; TRBD2 is a possible D gene (5 bases). Germline loops: CDR1 MDHEN, CDR2 SYDVKM. This CDR3 is built from 17 residues. V was clipped by 2 bases and J by 1 base, with 14 bases between them. The CDR3 coding sequence is TGTGCCAGCAGTTTAATTATGGGAGTGGGGAACACCGGGGAGCTGTTTTTT. This codes for CASSLIMGVGNTGELFF.

The chain uses TRBV5-1 and TRBJ2-1; 9 nucleotides agree with TRBD2. CDR1 and CDR2 (germline): SGHRS, YFSETQ. The trim removed 3 bases at V and 6 bases at J, leaving 7 bases unmatched. This CDR3 has 15 amino acids. The DNA of the CDR3 is TGCGCCAGCAGCTCTGGACTAGCGTGGACCAATGAGCAGTTCTTC. It codes for CASSSGLAWTNEQFF. Full variable domain (outside the CDR3, taken from reference TRBV5-1 and TRBJ2-1): KAGVTQTPRYLIKTRGQQVTLSCSPISGHRSVSWYQQTPGQGLQFLFEYFSETQRNKGNFPGRFSGRQFSNSRSEMNVSTLELGDSALYLCASSSGLAWTNEQFFGPGTRLTVL.

The genes are TRBV7-8 and TRBJ2-2, with TRBD2 matching over 11 bases. V lost 1 base and J lost 6; bases outside the gene matches: 13. CDR3 size: 19 residues. CDR1 and CDR2 from the germline V gene are SGHVS and FQNEAQ. DNA for the CDR3: TGTGCCAGCAGCTTAGGTAGTAGCGGGAGGGCCTTTGTTCCCGGGGAGCTGTTTTTT. It specifies CASSLGSSGRAFVPGELFF.

This clone was observed once. This chain joins TRBV9 and TRBJ2-3, with 12 positions matching TRBD2. This CDR3 has 16 amino acids. Germline V gives CDR1 SGDLS, CDR2 YYNGEE. V shed 2 bases and J 3 bases; nucleotides not matched to a gene: 4. This CDR3 reads CASSVRTSGKTDTQYF. As DNA, the CDR3 is TGTGCCAGCAGCGTTAGGACTAGCGGGAAAACAGATACGCAGTATTTT.

The chain joins TRBV5-1 to TRBJ2-5, with 7 bases lining up with TRBD1. This CDR3 is built from 14 residues. Germline V gene data show CDR1 as SGHRS and CDR2 as YFSETQ. V was clipped by 4 bases and J by 9 bases; unmatched bases: 12. The CDR3 bases are TGCGCCAGCAGCCAGAGGGGGCAGGGGGAGTCCCAGTACTTC. Translating it yields CASSQRGQGESQYF.

The chain is built from TRBV28 and TRBJ2-7; D might be TRBD1 (7 bases). V lost 0 bases to trimming and J lost 1 base, with 13 bases between them. Germline V lookup: CDR1 MDHEN, CDR2 SYDVKM. The CDR3 loop spans 16 amino acids. CDR3: CASSLWAGGISYEQYF. The CDR3 DNA follows: TGTGCCAGCAGTTTATGGGCAGGGGGGATTTCCTACGAGCAGTACTTC. Based on the CDR3 plus reference TRBV28 and TRBJ2-7, the full variable domain is DVKVTQSSRYLVKRTGEKVFLECVQDMDHENMFWYRQDPGLGLRLIYFSYDVKMKEKGDIPEGYSVSREKKERFSLILESASTNQTSMYLCASSLWAGGISYEQYFGPGTRLTVT.

This chain links TRBV28 with TRBJ1-5; a possible D gene is TRBD1 (5 bases). Trimming took 8 bases from V and 0 from J, leaving 17 bases between them. The CDR3 loop spans 16 amino acids. Germline V gene lookup returns CDR1 MDHEN and CDR2 SYDVKM. CDR3 coding DNA: TGTGCCAGCGGACCGGACAAAGAGTATAGCAATCAGCCCCAGCATTTT. Translating gives CASGPDKEYSNQPQHF.